A selection of T cell receptor beta chains follows, all from one sample in a study of lymphopenia after photon versus proton radiotherapy. Sequencing used immunoSEQ multiplex PCR; TCRdb keeps in-frame clones, though not all of them. The sample yields about 83,000 clones, around 80% seen once. Sequencing used peripheral blood, obtained from a patient treated with proton-based radiotherapy. The receptors stem from a man aged 55-75 years with pancreatic cancer. The CDR3 runs from the conserved cysteine through the conserved F or W. The D gene is left open where the match is weak. Clone size is stated in some rows and not others, as once, few, many or a class when expanded.

d_call	v_call	j_call	clone_size	cdr3_length	cdr3_aa	cdr3_nt
-	TRBV9	TRBJ2-3	-	16	CASSVGQSTGTDTQYF	TGTGCCAGCAGCGTCGGACAGTCCACAGGGACAGATACGCAGTATTTT
-	TRBV15	TRBJ1-5	-	14	CATSPAGGNQPQHF	TGTGCCACCTCGCCCGCGGGGGGCAATCAGCCCCAGCATTTT
-	TRBV6-1	TRBJ2-2	few	15	CASSPREGAAGELFF	TGTGCCAGCAGTCCAAGGGAGGGGGCGGCCGGGGAGCTGTTTTTT
TRBD2	TRBV4-1	TRBJ2-7	few	19	CASSQGPGTSGSAVYEQYF	TGCGCCAGCAGCCAAGGCCCCGGGACTAGCGGGAGCGCCGTCTACGAGCAGTACTTC
-	TRBV18	TRBJ1-3	once	16	CASSPVDMDAGNTIYF	TGTGCCAGCTCACCAGTGGACATGGATGCGGGAAACACCATATATTTT
TRBD2	TRBV15	TRBJ2-5	-	18	CATSRGTLAGAGVETQYF	TGTGCCACCAGCAGGGGAACCTTAGCGGGAGCGGGAGTGGAGACCCAGTACTTC
TRBD2	TRBV11-2	TRBJ2-1	few	15	CASTLLAGYFAEQFF	TGTGCCAGCACCCTCCTAGCGGGATACTTCGCTGAGCAGTTCTTC
TRBD1	TRBV6-6	TRBJ2-2	-	16	CATLTTDRGNTGELFF	TGTGCCACGCTAACCACGGACAGGGGAAACACCGGGGAGCTGTTTTTT
-	TRBV7-6	TRBJ2-2	-	14	CASSLGGSTGELFF	TGTGCCAGCAGCTTGGGAGGAAGTACCGGGGAGCTGTTTTTT
TRBD2	TRBV5-4	TRBJ2-7	-	17	CASSGRPTGLAGYEQYF	TGTGCCAGCAGCGGCCGACCGACGGGACTAGCGGGCTACGAGCAGTACTTC
-	TRBV7-9	TRBJ2-5	-	13	CASSPRGWETQYF	TGTGCCAGCAGCCCCAGGGGTTGGGAGACCCAGTACTTC
TRBD2	TRBV18	TRBJ2-1	-	15	CASSPLAGGANEQFF	TGTGCCAGCTCACCGTTAGCGGGAGGGGCCAATGAGCAGTTCTTC